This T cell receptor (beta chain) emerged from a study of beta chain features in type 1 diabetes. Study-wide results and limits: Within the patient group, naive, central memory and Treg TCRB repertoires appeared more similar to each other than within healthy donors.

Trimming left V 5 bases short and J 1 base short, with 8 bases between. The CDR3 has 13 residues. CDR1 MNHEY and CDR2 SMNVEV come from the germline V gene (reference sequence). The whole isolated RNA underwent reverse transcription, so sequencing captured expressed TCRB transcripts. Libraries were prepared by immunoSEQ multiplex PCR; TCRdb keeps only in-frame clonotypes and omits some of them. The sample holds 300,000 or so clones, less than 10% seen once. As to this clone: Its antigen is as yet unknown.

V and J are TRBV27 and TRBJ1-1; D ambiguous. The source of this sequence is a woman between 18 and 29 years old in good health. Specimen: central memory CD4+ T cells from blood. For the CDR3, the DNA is TGTGCCAGCAGTCCACGGCAGAACACTGAAGCTTTCTTT. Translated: CASSPRQNTEAFF.